This T cell receptor beta chain emerged from a study of post-analysis software for immune sequencing data. Study-level points and caveats: TRBV5-6, TRBV5-1 and TRBV20-1 were among four to six TRBV segments more frequent in patients than controls.

Regarding this clonotype: Its antigen is still unknown.

Tagging with unique molecular identifiers was a feature of the TCR beta cDNA libraries. Once 1 to 10 million T cells were used, about half a million cDNA molecules resulted. TCRdb re-analysed the PCR reads in MiXCR, keeping a single row per CDR3 protein. The data show around 710,000 distinct CDR3 sequences, more than 45% seen once. From germline, CDR1 is PRHDT and CDR2 FYEKMQ (reference sequence). The CDR3 totals 16 residues. With 0 bases clipped from V and 11 bases from J, the junction kept 13 bases outside the gene matches. The sequencing sample was made of blood. The chain couples TRBV13 to TRBJ2-5; 9 nucleotides align to TRBD1. This clonotype originated in a girl aged 5-17 years with multiple sclerosis. CDR3 region: CASSLGGTGPAGEQYF. The CDR3 DNA reads as TGTGCCAGCAGCTTAGGGGGGACAGGGCCTGCTGGAGAGCAGTACTTC.